This entry features one TCR beta chain sequence. It lacks a known antigen. Base-call qualities are not available, and no considerably larger clone is one nucleotide away. Donors were a few dozen systemically healthy Caucasian individuals from Russia aged roughly 6 to 95 years. Approximately 9.7 milliliters of peripheral blood were drawn from each donor into EDTA-treated Vacutainer tubes. PBMCs were isolated by Ficoll-Paque density-gradient centrifugation, with at least 7 million obtained per sample. Trizol reagent was used to extract total RNA from PBMCs, with at least 5 micrograms per sample. The percentages of naive CD45RAhigh/CD27high T cells were determined by flow cytometry on a PBMC aliquot from every donor. The sample originates from a study of blood T cells in healthy people across ages (dated by TCRdb to the mid-2010s). Describing the broader study: In model experiments, template switching captured about one uniquely barcoded TCR beta cDNA molecule for every two T cells. The study measured age-related changes in TCR beta repertoire diversity using deep sequencing normalized with unique cDNA molecular identifiers. The donors were divided into four age groups: young (average roughly 17 years), middle-aged (almost 40), aged (around 59) and long-lived (about 90). To avoid experimental bias, donors of different ages were randomly spread across the sequencing lanes. Two additional independent replicas of 1 million unique cDNA reads from the same blood draw were analyzed for two donors (one aged 18 to 29 and one aged 80 or older).

Overall results and qualifications from the work: Because donor CMV infection status was unknown, age-related changes in expanded clonotypes were potentially confounded. Observed TCR beta diversity correlated strongly with the percentage of naive T cells measured by flow cytometry. As age increased, observed TCR beta diversity per million T cells dropped in a roughly linear way, and a significant reduction was already evident by age 40. Estimates of total diversity based on one million sequenced T cells were regarded as lower bounds and as underestimates. Compared with the aged group, more naive CD4+ T cells, fewer expanded clones and increased TCR diversity were shown by the long-lived group, suggesting age selection. Since profiling was done on bulk unsorted PBMCs, naive and antigen-experienced compartments could not be conclusively compared.

Libraries were built with 5' RACE. The sequencing machine was an Illumina HiSeq 2500. A second PCR of roughly 7 to 12 cycles was run with a J-beta primer mix and a sample-barcoded 5' primer. A unique molecular identifier was introduced onto each TCR beta cDNA molecule by a template-switch 5' adaptor carrying 12 random nucleotides. At least 2.5 million CDR3-containing paired-end reads were obtained from each sample. All of the RNA was converted into first-strand cDNA using the Mint cDNA synthesis kit, with a TRBC-specific oligonucleotide serving as the primer. All cDNA was treated with uracil-DNA glycosylase and then went through a first 18-cycle PCR with the universal primers M1SS and BC2_uni_R. The paper's data handling went like this. For normalization, 1 million high-quality reads were randomly selected from each sample, with every read carrying a distinct molecular identifier. Instead of being binned into consensus sequences, reads with shared molecular identifiers were discarded. CDR3 identification, clonotype clustering and error correction used MiTCR with a Q25 quality threshold and the strictest error-elimination algorithm. Lower-bound total TCR beta diversity was estimated with a nonparametric unseen species model using Euler transformation. TCRdb reprocessed the public reads (quality trimming at Q25 with fastp, clone calling with MiXCR) and kept in-frame beta chains. When rows share a CDR3 protein, they turn into one entry using the most common DNA and genes. It is TCRdb's table, rather than the study itself, that gives the V and J calls and clone size. This sample has about 830,000 distinct CDR3 sequences in its table, and 58% of those were observed once. Of the sample, about 20% falls within the top ten clones.

The CDR3 runs 12 amino acids, cysteine and phenylalanine included. Of the read, only the CDR3 DNA is kept; its 36 bases are in frame from base 1. Per the germline V gene (reference sequence), DFQATT is the CDR1 and SNEGSKA is the CDR2. Compared with germline, V lacks 4 bases and J lacks 12 bases; bases without a gene match: 8. The source is a man between 25 and 39 years old in good health. Sequences were obtained from blood. This sequence uses TRBV20-1 and TRBJ2-1; 8 bases in between match TRBD2. The CDR3 region: CSATGGGRGQFF. The sequenced DNA is TGCAGTGCTACGGGAGGGGGACGAGGGCAGTTCTTC.